The clone carrying this T cell receptor (beta chain) occurred once. What it recognizes is unknown. Under the authors' procedure: ImmunoSEQ output held junction-only sequences without quality scores, so filtering differed. TCRdb's table, derived via immunoSEQ multiplex PCR, lists solely in-frame clones and lacks some. D and trimming were read from the DNA, whereas the V and J calls and clone size are those reported in that table. Of about 680,000 clones in the sample, approximately 79% were seen once. In germline, CDR1 is SGHVS, CDR2 FQNEAQ. The V and J ends lost 2 bases and 5 bases, in that order; junction bases with no gene match: 12. The CDR3 is made up of 16 amino acids. The data were obtained in a study of shared clonotypes between healthy human individuals. Turning to the study itself: CD8 memory received one plate per donor, CD8 naive two, CD4 memory three and CD4 naive three.

The donors were all Caucasian adults (living in Nashville, Tennessee). Overall study results and limits: Estimated richness was generally greater in naive than memory subsets.

This receptor was obtained from a woman aged 25 to 45 in good health. The chain carries TRBV7-8 and TRBJ2-7, with 7 bases matching TRBD2. Sequencing input: memory CD4+ T cells sorted from blood. Subset denoted: CD45RA-negative fraction. The CDR3 nucleotides read TGTGCCAGCAGCTTAACGTACGGGGGGTACTTGGACGAGCAGTACTTC. Protein: CASSLTYGGYLDEQYF.